This T cell receptor beta chain was recovered during a study of cytomegalovirus exposure and HLA in healthy donors. CDR1 and CDR2 from the germline V gene are SGHVS and FNYEAQ. This CDR3 has 15 residues. Trimming removed 1 base from V and 7 bases from J, with 16 bases in between. Use of 60 Vbeta and 13 Jbeta primers characterized the PCR. The data were produced by immunoSEQ multiplex PCR, yet TCRdb's version contains in-frame clones alone and is incomplete. The sample gives some 120,000 clones, roughly three quarters of which show up once; approximately 1.1% is in the top ten. Of note for this clone: Antigen specificity is unknown.

Findings of the study overall: The classifier reportedly diagnosed cytomegalovirus status with high specificity and sensitivity. TCR beta sequences reportedly predicted most subjects' HLA-A and HLA-B alleles accurately. Segments of the TCR beta V type were, in most cases, productive about 87% or about 30% of the time in an earlier analysis. Across all donors, roughly uniform sequencing depth was an assumption of the presence/absence analyses.

This sequence joins TRBV7-6 and TRBJ2-5; perhaps TRBD1 as D (5 bases). The receptor comes from a woman between 25 and 40 years old in good health and CMV-seronegative. Sample: PBMCs. In DNA, the CDR3 is TGTGCCAGCAGCTTAGGCAGGGATATTCGAGGGACCCAGTACTTC. As protein: CASSLGRDIRGTQYF.